This TCR beta chain was identified during a study of blood T cell repertoires in COVID-19. Study background: The United States, Italy and Spain supplied acute and convalescent COVID-19 samples.

The data were produced by immunoSEQ multiplex PCR, yet TCRdb's version contains in-frame clones alone and is incomplete. The profile shows roughly 270,000 clones, around 84% of them singletons. This clone was counted ten times or more. The study recruited exposed participants who had met a COVID-19 case within 2 weeks before entry. Germline V gene lookup returns CDR1 MNHEY and CDR2 SMNVEV (reference sequence). This CDR3 is built from 13 residues. Trimming shortened V by 6 bases and J by 7 bases, and 10 bases separated the two germline ends. Source material: PBMCs or T cells enriched from blood (not recorded which). This rearrangement joins TRBV27 to TRBJ1-6, with D possibly being TRBD1 (6 bases). The sequence came from a middle-aged man who had been exposed to COVID-19. The DNA of the CDR3 is TGTGCCAGCAGAAGTCAGGGGAATTCACCCCTCCACTTT. It is translated as CASRSQGNSPLHF.